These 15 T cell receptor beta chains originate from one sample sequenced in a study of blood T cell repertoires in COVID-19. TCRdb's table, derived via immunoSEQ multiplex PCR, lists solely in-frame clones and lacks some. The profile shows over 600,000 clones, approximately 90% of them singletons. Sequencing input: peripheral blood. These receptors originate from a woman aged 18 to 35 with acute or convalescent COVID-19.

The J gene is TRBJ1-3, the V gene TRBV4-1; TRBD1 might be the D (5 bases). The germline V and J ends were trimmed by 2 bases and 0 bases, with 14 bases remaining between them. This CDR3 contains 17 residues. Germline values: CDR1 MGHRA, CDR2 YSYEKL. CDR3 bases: TGCGCCAGCAGCCAAAAAAGCGGGGGGAGCTCTGGAAACACCATATATTTT. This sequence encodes CASSQKSGGSSGNTIYF.

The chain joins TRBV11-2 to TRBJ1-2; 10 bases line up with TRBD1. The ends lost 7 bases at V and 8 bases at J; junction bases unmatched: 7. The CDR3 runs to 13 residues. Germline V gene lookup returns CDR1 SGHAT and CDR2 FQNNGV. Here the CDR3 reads CASTLTGGEGYTF. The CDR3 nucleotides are TGTGCCAGCACCTTGACAGGGGGCGAGGGCTACACCTTC.

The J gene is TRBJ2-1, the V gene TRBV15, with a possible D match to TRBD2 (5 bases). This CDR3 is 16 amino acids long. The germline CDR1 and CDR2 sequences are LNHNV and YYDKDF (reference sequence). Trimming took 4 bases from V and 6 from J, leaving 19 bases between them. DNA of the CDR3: TGTGCCACCAGCACCCGGACTTCTTCGGAGTCCAATGAGCAGTTCTTC. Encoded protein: CATSTRTSSESNEQFF.

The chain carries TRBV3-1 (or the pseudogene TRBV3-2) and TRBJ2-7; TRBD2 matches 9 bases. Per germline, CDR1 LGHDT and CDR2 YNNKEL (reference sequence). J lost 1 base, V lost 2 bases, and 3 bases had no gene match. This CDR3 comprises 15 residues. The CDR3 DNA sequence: TGTGCCAGCAGCCAATGGCTAGCGGGGTCCTACGAGCAGTACTTC. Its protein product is CASSQWLAGSYEQYF.

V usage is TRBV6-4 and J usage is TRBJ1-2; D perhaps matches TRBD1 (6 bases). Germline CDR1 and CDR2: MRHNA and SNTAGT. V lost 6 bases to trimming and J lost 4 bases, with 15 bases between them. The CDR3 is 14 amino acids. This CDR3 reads CASRPSAGAYGYTF. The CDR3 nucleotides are TGTGCCAGCAGGCCCAGTGCGGGGGCCTATGGCTACACCTTC.

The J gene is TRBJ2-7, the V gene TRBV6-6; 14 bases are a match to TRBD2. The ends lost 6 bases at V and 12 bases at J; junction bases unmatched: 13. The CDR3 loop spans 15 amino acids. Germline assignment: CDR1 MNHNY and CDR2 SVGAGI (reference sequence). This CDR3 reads CASRGTSGGAWKGYF. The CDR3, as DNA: TGTGCCAGCAGGGGGACTAGCGGGGGCGCTTGGAAGGGGTACTTC.

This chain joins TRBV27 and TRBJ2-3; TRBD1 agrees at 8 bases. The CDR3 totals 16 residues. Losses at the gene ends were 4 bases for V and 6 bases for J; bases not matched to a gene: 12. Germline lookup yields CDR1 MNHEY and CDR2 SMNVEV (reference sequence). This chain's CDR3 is CASSSPTGAVGDTQYF. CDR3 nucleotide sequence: TGTGCCAGCAGTTCACCGACAGGGGCCGTCGGGGATACGCAGTATTTT.

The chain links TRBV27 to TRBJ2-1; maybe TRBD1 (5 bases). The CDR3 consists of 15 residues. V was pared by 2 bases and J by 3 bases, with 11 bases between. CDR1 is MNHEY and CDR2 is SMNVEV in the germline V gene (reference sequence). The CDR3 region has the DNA TGTGCCAGCAGTTTAAGGGGCAGCAACTACAATGAGCAGTTCTTC. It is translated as CASSLRGSNYNEQFF.

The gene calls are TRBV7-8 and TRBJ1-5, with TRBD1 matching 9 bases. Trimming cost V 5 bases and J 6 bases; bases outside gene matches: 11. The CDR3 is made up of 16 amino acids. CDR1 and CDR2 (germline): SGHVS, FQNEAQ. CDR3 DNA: TGTGCCAGCAGCCCCCCGACAGGGGGTACGGTTCAGCCCCAGCATTTT. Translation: CASSPPTGGTVQPQHF.

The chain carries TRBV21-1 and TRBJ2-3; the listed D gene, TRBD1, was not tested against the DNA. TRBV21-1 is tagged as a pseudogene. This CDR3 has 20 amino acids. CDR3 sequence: CASSKGPETRGPTSTDTQYF. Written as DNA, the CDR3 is TGTGCCAGCAGCAAAGGCCCCGAGACAAGGGGTCCGACTAGCACAGATACGCAGTATTTT.

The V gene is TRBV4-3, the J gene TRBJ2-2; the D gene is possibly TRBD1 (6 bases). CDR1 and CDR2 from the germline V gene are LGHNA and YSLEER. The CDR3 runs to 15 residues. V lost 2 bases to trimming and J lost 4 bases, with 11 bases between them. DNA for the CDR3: TGCGCCAGCAGCCAACCCCTGGACAGCACCGGGGAGCTGTTTTTT. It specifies CASSQPLDSTGELFF.

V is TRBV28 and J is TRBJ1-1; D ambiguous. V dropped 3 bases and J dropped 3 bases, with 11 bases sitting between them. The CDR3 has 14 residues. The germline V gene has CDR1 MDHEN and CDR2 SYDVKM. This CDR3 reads CASSLRGKDTEAFF. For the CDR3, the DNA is TGTGCCAGCAGTTTGCGAGGGAAGGACACTGAAGCTTTCTTT.

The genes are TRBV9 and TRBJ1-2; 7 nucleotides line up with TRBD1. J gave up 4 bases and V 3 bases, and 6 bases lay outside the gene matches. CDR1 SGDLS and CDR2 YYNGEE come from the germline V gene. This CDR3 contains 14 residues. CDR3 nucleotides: TGTGCCAGCAGCGGGCAGGGGGATGGCTATGGCTACACCTTC. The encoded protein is CASSGQGDGYGYTF.

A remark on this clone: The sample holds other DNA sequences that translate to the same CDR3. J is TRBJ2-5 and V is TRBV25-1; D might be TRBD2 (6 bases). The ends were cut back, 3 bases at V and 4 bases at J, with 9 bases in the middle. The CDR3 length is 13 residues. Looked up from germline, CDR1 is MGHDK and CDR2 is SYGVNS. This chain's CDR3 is CASSDGGRETQYF. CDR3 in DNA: TGTGCCAGCAGTGACGGGGGAAGAGAGACCCAGTACTTC.

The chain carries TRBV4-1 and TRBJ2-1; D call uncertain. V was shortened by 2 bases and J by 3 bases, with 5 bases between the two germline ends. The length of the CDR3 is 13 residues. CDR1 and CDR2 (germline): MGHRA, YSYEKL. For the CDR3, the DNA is TGCGCCAGCAGCCAAAGAGACTACAATGAGCAGTTCTTC. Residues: CASSQRDYNEQFF.